The entry below describes one T cell receptor beta chain. Antigen unknown. The method was immunoSEQ multiplex PCR; TCRdb's version includes in-frame clones alone and lacks a portion of them. The table includes 150,000 or so clones, nearly 95% detected once. The data derive from a study of T cell responses to AZD1222 COVID-19 vaccine. Between the trimmed V and J ends, which lost 10 bases and 6 bases, there was a span of 15 bases. The CDR3 consists of 12 residues. Germline CDR1 and CDR2: MDHEN and SYDVKM. Study-level results: Repertoires were obtained only post-peak T cell response. The donor group comprised mostly white British people and more females; the analysis possibly underestimated clonal diversity.

This specimen consisted of peripheral blood, obtained 28 days after the second AZD1222 dose. V is TRBV28 and J is TRBJ1-2, with a possible D match to TRBD1 (5 bases). This receptor was obtained from an adult who received the AZD1222 COVID-19 vaccine. CDR3: CANWDGNHGYTF. CDR3 in DNA: TGTGCCAACTGGGACGGCAACCATGGCTACACCTTC.